This TCR beta chain was sequenced during a study of blood T cell repertoires in COVID-19. This clone was detected only once. Authors' processing steps: Reference gene primer amplification yielded estimated nucleated cell counts. Assay: immunoSEQ multiplex PCR; the TCRdb copy retains only in-frame clones and omits some. The DNA gave D and trimming, while V, J and clone size come from that table. The profile shows about 120,000 clones, roughly 88% of them singletons. The length of the CDR3 is 12 residues. Germline trimming cut 7 bases from V and 3 bases from J; bases unmatched to any gene: 2. The chain uses TRBV12-3 or TRBV12-4 and TRBJ1-2, with TRBD1 identical over 7 bases. Sequences were obtained from peripheral blood. The sequence derives from a man between 40 and 49 years old with acute or convalescent COVID-19. CDR3 sequence (DNA): TGTGCCAGCACCCAGGGGGACTATGGCTACACCTTC. It is translated as CASTQGDYGYTF.